A single sample is the source of the 14 T cell receptor beta chains below, sequenced in a study of blood T cell repertoires in COVID-19. Using immunoSEQ multiplex PCR, the repertoire was profiled, and TCRdb retains in-frame clones only, with some absent. Altogether fewer than 250,000 clones are present, around 84% being singletons, with the ten largest covering approximately 3%. The material sequenced was PBMCs or T cells enriched from blood (not recorded which). The source is a woman aged 25 to 45 who had recovered from COVID-19.

The chain links TRBV19 to TRBJ1-6; TRBD1 is a possible D gene (5 bases). The CDR3 covers 17 residues. Germline-derived CDR1 and CDR2 are LNHDA and SQIVND (reference sequence). V gave up 0 bases and J gave up 9 bases, with 18 bases separating them. The CDR3 DNA reads TGTGCCAGTAGTATAGATGGCAACAGGAACCCGACTTCACCCCTCCACTTT. It encodes CASSIDGNRNPTSPLHF.

The J gene is TRBJ2-1, the V gene TRBV6-5; D call uncertain. The ends were cut back, 7 bases at V and 9 bases at J, with 10 bases in the middle. Germline assignment: CDR1 MNHEY and CDR2 SVGAGI. The length of the CDR3 is 11 residues. CDR3 residues: CASIRAGEQFF. CDR3 coding DNA: TGTGCCAGCATACGTGCAGGTGAGCAGTTCTTC.

This clone was found many times. The chain has TRBV10-3 and TRBJ1-1, with D unclear. Germline loops: CDR1 ENHRY, CDR2 SYGVKD. This CDR3 contains 14 residues. V was trimmed by 3 bases and J by 2 bases, leaving 10 bases between them. DNA for the CDR3: TGTGCCATCAGTGAACTCAGGCTAAACACTGAAGCTTTCTTT. This translates into CAISELRLNTEAFF.

This clone was picked up a small number of times. The J gene is TRBJ2-1, the V gene TRBV7-3, with TRBD2 identical over 7 bases. Per the germline V gene, CDR1 is SGHTA and CDR2 is FQGTGA. This CDR3 is 13 amino acids long. Trimming at V came to 8 bases and at J to 5 bases, leaving 6 bases not matched to a gene. This CDR3 reads CASSLARDNEQFF. The DNA for the CDR3 is TGTGCCAGCTCACTAGCGCGGGACAATGAGCAGTTCTTC.

The chain has TRBV28 and TRBJ1-2; a possible D gene is TRBD1 (6 bases). The V gene lost 4 bases and the J gene lost 2 bases, with 17 bases spanning the gap. In germline, CDR1 is MDHEN, CDR2 SYDVKM. This CDR3 spans 16 amino acids. The CDR3 DNA is TGTGCCAGCAGTTCCGACGTCAGGGGCGGCAACTATGGCTACACCTTC. This translates into CASSSDVRGGNYGYTF.

This clone has a single count. The gene calls are TRBV7-2 and TRBJ1-2; D may be TRBD1 (5 bases). CDR3 length equals 14 residues. Trimming left V 1 base short and J 2 bases short, with 8 bases between. The germline V gene encodes CDR1 SGHTA and CDR2 FQGNSA. The CDR3 loop is CASSLDGANYGYTF. The CDR3 DNA sequence: TGTGCCAGCAGCTTAGATGGGGCAAACTATGGCTACACCTTC.

The gene calls are TRBV24-1 and TRBJ1-5, with D tentatively TRBD1 (5 bases). The CDR3 spans 15 residues. Looked up from germline, CDR1 is KGHDR and CDR2 is SFDVKD. V lost 0 bases and J 4 bases, leaving 9 bases between the germline ends. The CDR3 DNA sequence: TGTGCCACCAGTGATTTGCAGGGAGGGAATCAGCCCCAGCATTTT. This sequence encodes CATSDLQGGNQPQHF.

The V gene is TRBV5-1, the J gene TRBJ1-3; TRBD1 aligns across 10 bases. After removal of 3 bases from V and 0 bases from J, the junction contained 0 bases not matched to a gene. Germline lookup yields CDR1 SGHRS and CDR2 YFSETQ. The CDR3 is 15 residues long. CDR3 sequence (DNA): TGCGCCAGCAGCTGGGACAGGGGCTCTGGAAACACCATATATTTT. Translation: CASSWDRGSGNTIYF.

This chain connects TRBV7-9 to TRBJ1-1; the D is unclear. Trimming removed 1 base at V and 6 bases at J, with 18 bases between. Looked up from germline, CDR1 is SEHNR and CDR2 is FQNEAQ (reference sequence). This CDR3 is built from 16 residues. CDR3 protein: CASSLEGGWAYPEAFF. As DNA, the CDR3 is TGTGCCAGCAGCTTAGAAGGTGGGTGGGCTTATCCTGAAGCTTTCTTT.

This clone was seen just once. V usage is TRBV30 and J usage is TRBJ2-3; D may be TRBD1 (7 bases). Germline CDR1 GTSNPN, CDR2 SVGIG (reference sequence). V was trimmed by 7 bases and J by 5 bases, leaving 13 bases between them. CDR3 size: 12 residues. The CDR3 nucleotides are TGTGCCTCAGGGGGGCAGGGAGATACGCAGTATTTT. Amino acids: CASGGQGDTQYF.

The rearrangement uses TRBV7-9 and TRBJ1-1; D call uncertain. This CDR3 region has 12 residues. CDR1 is SEHNR, CDR2 FQNEAQ, per germline (reference sequence). Deletions cut 1 base from V and 6 bases from J, with 6 bases between. CDR3: CASSLGSSEAFF. CDR3 DNA: TGTGCCAGCAGCTTAGGGAGCTCTGAAGCTTTCTTT.

J is TRBJ2-2 and V is TRBV5-4; TRBD2 aligns across 9 bases. CDR1 SGHNT and CDR2 YYREEE come from the germline V gene (reference sequence). The V and J ends lost 3 bases and 7 bases, in that order; junction bases with no gene match: 4. This CDR3 region has 14 residues. The CDR3 loop is CASSWRGGIGELFF. For the CDR3, the DNA is TGTGCCAGCAGCTGGCGGGGGGGTATCGGGGAGCTGTTTTTT.

The J gene is TRBJ2-3, the V gene TRBV3-1 (or the pseudogene TRBV3-2); tentatively, D is TRBD2 (5 bases). With 4 bases removed from V and 1 base from J, the gap between germline ends came to 15 bases. Germline assignment: CDR1 LGHDT and CDR2 YNNKEL (reference sequence). The CDR3 loop spans 16 amino acids. CDR3 bases: TGTGCCAGCAGCCCATTGGTTAGCGTAGGCACAGATACGCAGTATTTT. It encodes CASSPLVSVGTDTQYF.

The gene calls are TRBV6-6 and TRBJ2-2; D is undetermined. This CDR3 is 11 amino acids long. Germline V gene lookup returns CDR1 MNHNY and CDR2 SVGAGI (reference sequence). V shed 8 bases and J shed 6 bases, with 7 bases lying between them. The CDR3 nucleotides are TGTGCCAGCTTTTCCTCCGGGGAGCTGTTTTTT. This sequence encodes CASFSSGELFF.